The TCR beta chain under discussion was sequenced for a study of T-cell memory formation after mild COVID-19. This clonotype was seen repeatedly, ten times or more. The CDR3 runs to 13 residues. Germline assignment: CDR1 LGHNA and CDR2 YSLEER. V was clipped by 1 base and J by 3 bases, with 5 bases between them. 5'RACE primed at constant segments yielded TCR alpha and TCR beta cDNA libraries bearing sample barcodes and UMIs. From the 5' RACE reads, TCRdb called clonotypes with MiXCR, one entry per CDR3 protein. The repertoire includes 250,000 to 400,000 distinct CDR3 sequences, around an eighth of them detected once, and over 20% sits in the top ten.

The sequence came from a man younger than 30 who had mild COVID-19 (a few samples of this study predate the infection). Cell type and time point are not known. Material: PBMCs or a T cell subset sorted from them (not recorded which). The chain carries TRBV4-3 and TRBJ2-3; D not certain. CDR3 DNA: TGCGCCAGCAGCCAAGTGGGAACAGATACGCAGTATTTT. Translated: CASSQVGTDTQYF.